Presented here are 17 T cell receptor beta chains from one specimen sequenced in a study of shared clonotypes between healthy human individuals. Using immunoSEQ multiplex PCR, the repertoire was profiled, and TCRdb retains in-frame clones only, with some absent. The sample carries under 2,500,000 clones, around 95% recorded once. The specimen was naive CD4+ T cells sorted from blood. Subset defined: CD45RA+ positively selected. The receptors originated from a man aged 18 to 35 in good health.

The chain joins TRBV13 to TRBJ2-2, with 8 nucleotides matching TRBD2. V was pared by 5 bases and J by 2 bases, with 10 bases of the junction left unmatched. The V gene's germline CDR1 is PRHDT and CDR2 FYEKMQ (reference sequence). This CDR3 region has 17 residues. CDR3 coding DNA: TGTGCCAGCAGCCCTCCGCCGGGACTAGTAAACACCGGGGAGCTGTTTTTT. It encodes CASSPPPGLVNTGELFF.

The chain employs TRBV30 and TRBJ2-3; 8 bases are a match to TRBD2. The CDR3 runs 13 residues. J gave up 7 bases and V 5 bases, and 8 bases lay outside the gene matches. The germline CDR1 and CDR2 sequences are GTSNPN and SVGIG (reference sequence). CDR3 loop: CAWAGGSGNTQYF. The CDR3 DNA reads as TGTGCCTGGGCGGGGGGCTCCGGGAATACGCAGTATTTT.

Note on this clone: This CDR3 is also generated by other DNA sequences in the sample. The chain uses TRBV7-2 and TRBJ2-7; D not resolved. V was cut by 6 bases and J by 2 bases, with 8 bases left in between. Germline V lookup: CDR1 SGHTA, CDR2 FQGNSA. This CDR3 spans 12 amino acids. CDR3 DNA sequence: TGTGCCAGCAGTTCCGGAGCCTACGAGCAGTACTTC. It codes for CASSSGAYEQYF. The complete variable domain, with remaining parts taken from reference TRBV7-2 and TRBJ2-7, reads GAGVSQSPSNKVTEKGKDVELRCDPISGHTALYWYRQSLGQGLEFLIYFQGNSAPDKSGLPSDRFSAERTGGSVSTLTIQRTQQEDSAVYLCASSSGAYEQYFGPGTRLTVT.

The chain links TRBV5-4 to TRBJ1-3; 8 bases agree with TRBD1. Trimming took 5 bases from V and 8 from J; bases not matched to a gene: 12. The CDR3 is 15 residues long. Per the germline V gene, CDR1 is SGHNT and CDR2 is YYREEE (reference sequence). The CDR3: CASSKGQGEWDTIYF. CDR3 DNA: TGTGCCAGCAGTAAAGGACAGGGTGAATGGGACACCATATATTTT. Drawing the rest from reference TRBV5-4 and TRBJ1-3, the complete variable domain is ETGVTQSPTHLIKTRGQQVTLRCSSQSGHNTVSWYQQALGQGPQFIFQYYREEENGRGNFPPRFSGLQFPNYSSELNVNALELDDSALYLCASSKGQGEWDTIYFGEGSWLTVV.

In the case of this clone: The junction departs from the called germline gene at one end, perhaps through a read error. The chain has TRBV6-5 and TRBJ1-6; D is ambiguous. The length of the CDR3 is 12 residues. Germline CDR1 MNHEY, CDR2 SVGAGI. As DNA, the CDR3 is TGTGCCAGCAGTTACTCGAAATCACTCCTCCACTTT. Protein: CASSYSKSLLHF.

The chain has TRBV5-8 and TRBJ2-3; D may be TRBD2 (7 bases). Trimming took 7 bases from V and 0 from J, leaving 18 bases between them. The CDR3 extends over 16 amino acids. Germline V lookup: CDR1 SGHTS, CDR2 YDEGEE. The CDR3 is CASGGRGLKSTDTQYF. The CDR3, as DNA: TGTGCCAGCGGGGGGCGGGGGCTAAAAAGCACAGATACGCAGTATTTT.

This clone came up once. The chain joins TRBV5-4 to TRBJ2-3; D might be TRBD2 (6 bases). The CDR3 extends over 14 amino acids. Between the trimmed V and J ends, which lost 4 bases and 2 bases, there was a span of 11 bases. In germline, CDR1 is SGHNT, CDR2 YYREEE (reference sequence). CDR3 DNA: TGTGCCAGCAGCCAGGCTAGCGACACAGATACGCAGTATTTT. Protein sequence: CASSQASDTDTQYF.

The chain has TRBV2 and TRBJ2-1; tentative D call: TRBD2 (5 bases). This CDR3 comprises 11 residues. The ends were cut back, 10 bases at V and 4 bases at J, with 8 bases in the middle. Germline CDR1 reads SNHLY; CDR2 reads FYNNEI. CDR3 nucleotides: TGTGCCACGGGAACTTACAATGAGCAGTTCTTC. This codes for CATGTYNEQFF.

With regard to this clone: Compared with germline, one end of the junction differs, possibly owing to a read error. The chain carries TRBV14 and TRBJ1-3, with D unresolved. Germline V gene data show CDR1 as SGHDN and CDR2 as FVKESK. This CDR3 contains 15 residues. The CDR3 region is CASSQVTISRNTIYF. The CDR3 bases are TGTGCCAGCAGCCAAGTGACGATCTCTCGAAACACCATATATTTT.

This clone was seen only once. This rearrangement joins TRBV7-8 to TRBJ2-7; the D gene is possibly TRBD2 (5 bases). Between the trimmed V and J ends, which lost 1 base and 0 bases, there was a span of 7 bases. Per the germline V gene, CDR1 is SGHVS and CDR2 is FQNEAQ. The CDR3 runs to 14 residues. CDR3 coding DNA: TGTGCCAGCAGCTTAGTTGCGGGCTCCTACGAGCAGTACTTC. Its protein product is CASSLVAGSYEQYF.

This chain links TRBV5-1 with TRBJ2-3; D assignment may be TRBD1 or TRBD2 (5 bases each). The CDR3 runs 12 residues. Germline loops: CDR1 SGHRS, CDR2 YFSETQ. Trimming stripped 4 bases from V and 9 bases from J, with 12 bases between. CDR3 DNA sequence: TGCGCCAGCAGCCCGGGACCACGGACGCAGTATTTT. Residues: CASSPGPRTQYF. Looking up the rest from reference TRBV5-1 and TRBJ2-3 gives the full variable domain: KAGVTQTPRYLIKTRGQQVTLSCSPISGHRSVSWYQQTPGQGLQFLFEYFSETQRNKGNFPGRFSGRQFSNSRSEMNVSTLELGDSALYLCASSPGPRTQYFGPGTRLTVL.

The chain has TRBV25-1 and TRBJ2-1; no clear D. This CDR3 contains 11 residues. V lost 6 bases to trimming and J lost 7 bases, with 7 bases between them. Germline V gives CDR1 MGHDK, CDR2 SYGVNS. This CDR3 reads CASREENEQFF. In nucleotides, the CDR3 is TGTGCCAGCAGGGAAGAGAATGAGCAGTTCTTC.

This chain links TRBV6-1 with TRBJ1-4; unclear D gene. The germline V gene encodes CDR1 MNHNS and CDR2 SASEGT. The V end lost 5 bases, the J end lost 7 bases, and 17 bases lay between the germline ends. The CDR3 totals 15 residues. The DNA for the CDR3 is TGTGCCAGCAGTCCCCAGACAAATCTGGGTGAAAAACTGTTTTTT. Its translation: CASSPQTNLGEKLFF.

Comments on this clone: The same CDR3 arises from other DNA sequences in this sample as well. The V call is TRBV6-5, the J call TRBJ2-7; D not certain. Germline V lookup: CDR1 MNHEY, CDR2 SVGAGI. The CDR3 loop spans 15 amino acids. Trimming shortened V by 0 bases and J by 0 bases, and 9 bases separated the two germline ends. CDR3 coding DNA: TGTGCCAGCAGTTACTCGGGAAGGAGCTCCTACGAGCAGTACTTC. It translates to CASSYSGRSSYEQYF.

The chain recombines TRBV6-1 with TRBJ1-1, with a weak D call TRBD1 (5 bases). V was clipped by 6 bases and J by 3 bases, with 17 bases between them. CDR3 length: 15 residues. Germline V gives CDR1 MNHNS, CDR2 SASEGT. This CDR3 reads CASRGHSAIYTEAFF. CDR3 DNA sequence: TGTGCCAGCAGAGGACACTCGGCCATATACACTGAAGCTTTCTTT.

This rearrangement joins TRBV6-1 to TRBJ2-2; the match to TRBD1 covers 8 bases. The CDR3 loop spans 14 amino acids. Germline values: CDR1 MNHNS, CDR2 SASEGT. The trim removed 7 bases at V and 6 bases at J, leaving 7 bases unmatched. The chain's CDR3 is CASTGQGASGELFF. Written as DNA, the CDR3 is TGTGCCAGCACAGGGCAGGGGGCGTCCGGGGAGCTGTTTTTT.

This clone was seen just once. The CDR3 DNA is TGTGCCAGCAGGTTCGGGGGCATGAACACTGAAGCTTTCTTT. Amino acids: CASRFGGMNTEAFF. The gene calls are TRBV7-9 and TRBJ1-1; possibly TRBD1 for D (6 bases). This CDR3 has 14 residues. Germline CDR1 SEHNR, CDR2 FQNEAQ (reference sequence). Deletions cut 6 bases from V and 0 bases from J, with 11 bases between.